This T cell receptor (beta chain) was identified during a study of CXCR3 chemokines and chemotherapy response in bladder cancer. This clonotype is classed as medium-sized. Trimming took 4 bases from V and 0 from J, leaving 7 bases between them. This CDR3 is 14 amino acids long. CDR1 is MNHEY, CDR2 SVGEGT, per germline. MiXCR, run by TCRdb on the PCR reads, gives a single entry per CDR3 protein. The sample holds about 9,000 distinct CDR3 sequences; about 23% are singletons and the top ten take around 8.7%. The biological material was taken from a patient whose treatment included neoadjuvant chemotherapy. The V call is TRBV6-2 or TRBV6-3, the J call TRBJ1-5; D is ambiguous. This receptor was obtained from a human donor with bladder cancer that did not respond to neoadjuvant chemotherapy. The CDR3: CASSSGYSNQPQHF. DNA for the CDR3: TGTGCCAGCAGTTCGGGTTATAGCAATCAGCCCCAGCATTTT.